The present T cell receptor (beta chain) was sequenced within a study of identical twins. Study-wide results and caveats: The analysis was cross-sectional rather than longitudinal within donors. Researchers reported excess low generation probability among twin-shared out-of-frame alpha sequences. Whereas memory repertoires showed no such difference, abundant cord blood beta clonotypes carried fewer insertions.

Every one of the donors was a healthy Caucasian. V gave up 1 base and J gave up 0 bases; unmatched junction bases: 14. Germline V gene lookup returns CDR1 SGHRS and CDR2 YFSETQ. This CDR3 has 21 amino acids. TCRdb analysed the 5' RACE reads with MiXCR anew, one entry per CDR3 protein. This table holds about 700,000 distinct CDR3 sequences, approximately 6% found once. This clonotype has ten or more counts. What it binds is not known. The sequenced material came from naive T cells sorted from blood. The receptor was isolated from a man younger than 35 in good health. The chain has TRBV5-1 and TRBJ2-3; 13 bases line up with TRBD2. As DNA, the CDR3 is TGCGCCAGCAGCTTGTACCCCGGACTAGCGGGAGTTTCCACTAGCACAGATACGCAGTATTTT. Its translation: CASSLYPGLAGVSTSTDTQYF. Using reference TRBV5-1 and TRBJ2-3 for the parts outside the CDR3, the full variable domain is KAGVTQTPRYLIKTRGQQVTLSCSPISGHRSVSWYQQTPGQGLQFLFEYFSETQRNKGNFPGRFSGRQFSNSRSEMNVSTLELGDSALYLCASSLYPGLAGVSTSTDTQYFGPGTRLTVL.